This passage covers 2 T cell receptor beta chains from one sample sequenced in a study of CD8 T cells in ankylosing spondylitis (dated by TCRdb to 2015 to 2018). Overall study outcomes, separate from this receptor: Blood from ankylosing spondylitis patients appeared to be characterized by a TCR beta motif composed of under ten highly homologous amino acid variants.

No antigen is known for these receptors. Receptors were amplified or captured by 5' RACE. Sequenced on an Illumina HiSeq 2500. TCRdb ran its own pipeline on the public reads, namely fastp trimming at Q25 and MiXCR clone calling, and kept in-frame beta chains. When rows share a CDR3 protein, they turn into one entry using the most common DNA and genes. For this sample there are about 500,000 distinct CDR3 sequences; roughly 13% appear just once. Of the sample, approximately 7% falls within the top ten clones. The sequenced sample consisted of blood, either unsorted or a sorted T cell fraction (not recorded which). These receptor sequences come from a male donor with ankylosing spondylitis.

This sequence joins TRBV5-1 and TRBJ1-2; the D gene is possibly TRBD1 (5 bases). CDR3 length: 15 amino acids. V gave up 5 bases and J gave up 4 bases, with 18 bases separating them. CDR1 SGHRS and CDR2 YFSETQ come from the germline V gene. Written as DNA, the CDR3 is TGCGCCAGCAGAGTTCAGGGAGAAGTGGTCTATGGCTACACCTTC. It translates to CASRVQGEVVYGYTF.

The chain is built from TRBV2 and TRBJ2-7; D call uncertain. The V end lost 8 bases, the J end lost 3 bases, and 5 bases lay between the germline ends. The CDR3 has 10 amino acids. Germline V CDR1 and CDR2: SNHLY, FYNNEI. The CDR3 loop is CASRLYEQYF. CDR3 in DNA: TGTGCCAGCCGCCTCTACGAGCAGTACTTC.